The rows below give T cell receptor beta chains drawn from one sample of a study of PD-L1 blockade in urothelial cancer. Sequenced by immunoSEQ multiplex PCR; TCRdb stores in-frame clones only, minus some. The table lists some 110,000 clones, approximately 90% of them singletons. This specimen consisted of PBMCs, obtained around atezolizumab (anti-PD-L1) treatment. Receptors were obtained from a man in his sixties with urothelial cancer. Both conserved end residues are part of each CDR3. A D gene is named only where the DNA matches it firmly. Where a row states a size, it is once, few, many or the class of an expanded clone; other rows omit it.

V gene: TRBV2; J gene: TRBJ2-7; clone size: -; D gene: -; CDR3 DNA: TGTGCCAGCAGTGAGAGTAACGCCTCCTACGAGCAGTACTTC; CDR3 protein: CASSESNASYEQYF
V gene: TRBV5-1; J gene: TRBJ2-5; clone size: -; D gene: -; CDR3 DNA: TGCGCCAGCAGCTTGGCGGGAGTAAGGGAGACCCAGTACTTC; CDR3 protein: CASSLAGVRETQYF
V gene: TRBV6-6; J gene: TRBJ2-5; clone size: -; D gene: TRBD2; CDR3 DNA: TGTGCCAGCAGTCAAAAACTAGCGGGGGACCAAGAGACCCAGTACTTC; CDR3 protein: CASSQKLAGDQETQYF
V gene: TRBV2; J gene: TRBJ2-3; clone size: -; D gene: -; CDR3 DNA: TGTGCCAGCAGTGTGGGGGCAGTAGATACGCAGTATTTT; CDR3 protein: CASSVGAVDTQYF
V gene: TRBV7-9; J gene: TRBJ1-5; clone size: -; D gene: TRBD1; CDR3 DNA: TGTGCCAGCAGCCTAAATGAACAGGGGTCTCAGCATTTT; CDR3 protein: CASSLNEQGSQHF
V gene: TRBV7-2; J gene: TRBJ2-1; clone size: -; D gene: TRBD2; CDR3 DNA: TGTGCCAGCAGCGCAGGGGCGCGGGAGGGCCGTTCGTTCTTC; CDR3 protein: CASSAGAREGRSFF
V gene: TRBV30; J gene: TRBJ2-7; clone size: -; D gene: TRBD2; CDR3 DNA: TGTGCCTGGAGTGTACCCGGGGGGGGTATTACCTACGAGCAGTACTTC; CDR3 protein: CAWSVPGGGITYEQYF
V gene: TRBV28; J gene: TRBJ1-4; clone size: -; D gene: TRBD1; CDR3 DNA: TGTGCCAGCAGTGTGGGACAGAGGCATGAAAAACTGTTTTTT; CDR3 protein: CASSVGQRHEKLFF
V gene: TRBV7-2; J gene: TRBJ1-5; clone size: -; D gene: -; CDR3 DNA: TGTGCCAGCAGTGATCAGTCGGGAAATCAGCCCCAGCATTTT; CDR3 protein: CASSDQSGNQPQHF
V gene: TRBV25-1; J gene: TRBJ1-6; clone size: -; D gene: -; CDR3 DNA: TGTGCCAGCAGTGAAAACAGTGGTAGCTCCTATAATTCACCCCTCCACTTT; CDR3 protein: CASSENSGSSYNSPLHF
V gene: TRBV9; J gene: TRBJ1-4; clone size: -; D gene: -; CDR3 DNA: TGTGCCAGCAGCCCCCGACTAAATGAAAAACTGTTTTTT; CDR3 protein: CASSPRLNEKLFF
V gene: TRBV28; J gene: TRBJ1-1; clone size: -; D gene: -; CDR3 DNA: TGTGCCAGCAGTTTAGTCAACAGGGCCACTGAAGCTTTCTTT; CDR3 protein: CASSLVNRATEAFF
V gene: TRBV2; J gene: TRBJ2-1; clone size: -; D gene: -; CDR3 DNA: TGTGCCAGCAGGTTCCAGGGTCATACGGTCAATGAGCAGTTCTTC; CDR3 protein: CASRFQGHTVNEQFF
V gene: TRBV5-8; J gene: TRBJ2-3; clone size: -; D gene: -; CDR3 DNA: TGTGCCAGCAGCATGGTGGGGGGGGGCAGGACAGAGGCGCAGTATTTT; CDR3 protein: CASSMVGGGRTEAQYF
V gene: TRBV18; J gene: TRBJ1-1; clone size: few; D gene: -; CDR3 DNA: TGTGCCAGCTCACCGGGCAGGGGCCACAGAGAAGCTTTCTTT; CDR3 protein: CASSPGRGHREAFF
V gene: TRBV4-2; J gene: TRBJ1-1; clone size: -; D gene: TRBD1; CDR3 DNA: TGTGCCAGCAGCCGATGGACAGGGAACACTGAAGCTTTCTTT; CDR3 protein: CASSRWTGNTEAFF
V gene: TRBV19; J gene: TRBJ2-2; clone size: -; D gene: -; CDR3 DNA: TGTGCCAGTGAGAGCATCTCCGGGGAGCTGTTTTTT; CDR3 protein: CASESISGELFF
V gene: TRBV5-1; J gene: TRBJ2-4; clone size: -; D gene: TRBD1; CDR3 DNA: TGCGCCAGCAGCTCCGGACAGGTCAAAAACATTCAGTACTTC; CDR3 protein: CASSSGQVKNIQYF
V gene: TRBV30; J gene: TRBJ2-3; clone size: -; D gene: -; CDR3 DNA: TGTGCCTGTACGATTCAGGGAGGAGCCACAGATACGCAGTATTTT; CDR3 protein: CACTIQGGATDTQYF
V gene: TRBV6-1; J gene: TRBJ2-5; clone size: -; D gene: TRBD1; CDR3 DNA: TGTGCCAGCAGTGAAGGGACAGGGGGCGTGGAGACCCAGTACTTC; CDR3 protein: CASSEGTGGVETQYF
V gene: TRBV6-1; J gene: TRBJ1-6; clone size: once; D gene: TRBD1; CDR3 DNA: TGTGCCAGCAGTTCACAGGGGGCTGATAATTCACCCCTCCACTTT; CDR3 protein: CASSSQGADNSPLHF
V gene: TRBV18; J gene: TRBJ2-3; clone size: once; D gene: TRBD2; CDR3 DNA: TGTGCCAGCTCACCACCGGCTGTATCGAGCGGGAGGCGAGTAGATACGCAGTATTTT; CDR3 protein: CASSPPAVSSGRRVDTQYF
V gene: TRBV5-4; J gene: TRBJ2-5; clone size: -; D gene: -; CDR3 DNA: TGTGCCAGCCTGGACAGGGAGGGTGAGACCCAGTACTTC; CDR3 protein: CASLDREGETQYF
V gene: TRBV27; J gene: TRBJ2-7; clone size: -; D gene: TRBD2; CDR3 DNA: TGTGCCAGCGGGATCTCCGGGACTAGCAGTCGGGAGCAGTACTTC; CDR3 protein: CASGISGTSSREQYF
V gene: TRBV30; J gene: TRBJ2-5; clone size: once; D gene: -; CDR3 DNA: TGTGCCTGGAGCCCCGGACAGCTTCAAGAGACCCAGTACTTC; CDR3 protein: CAWSPGQLQETQYF
V gene: TRBV9; J gene: TRBJ1-1; clone size: few; D gene: TRBD1; CDR3 DNA: TGTGCCAGCAGCTTGACAGGGGTGAACACTGAAGCTTTCTTT; CDR3 protein: CASSLTGVNTEAFF
V gene: TRBV5-1; J gene: TRBJ2-1; clone size: -; D gene: TRBD2; CDR3 DNA: TGCGCCAGCAGCTCCGGACTAGCGGATCACAATGAGCAGTTCTTC; CDR3 protein: CASSSGLADHNEQFF
V gene: TRBV7-9; J gene: TRBJ2-1; clone size: -; D gene: -; CDR3 DNA: TGTGCCAGCAGCCCAAGGGGTTTGTCCTACAATGAGCAGTTCTTC; CDR3 protein: CASSPRGLSYNEQFF
V gene: TRBV5-1; J gene: TRBJ1-1; clone size: few; D gene: TRBD1; CDR3 DNA: TGCGCCAGCAGCTTGCAGGGGGTTTTGGACACTGAAGCTTTCTTT; CDR3 protein: CASSLQGVLDTEAFF
V gene: TRBV5-1; J gene: TRBJ2-1; clone size: -; D gene: -; CDR3 DNA: TGCGCCAGCAGCCCGGACTGGCAGGGGAATGAGCAGTTCTTC; CDR3 protein: CASSPDWQGNEQFF
V gene: TRBV28; J gene: TRBJ1-5; clone size: -; D gene: -; CDR3 DNA: TGTGCCAGCGACAGTAATCAGCCCCAGCATTTT; CDR3 protein: CASDSNQPQHF
V gene: TRBV14; J gene: TRBJ1-1; clone size: -; D gene: TRBD1; CDR3 DNA: TGTGCCAGCAGCCAATTACTCGGACAGGGGAGTAAAACTGAAGCTTTCTTT; CDR3 protein: CASSQLLGQGSKTEAFF
V gene: TRBV2; J gene: TRBJ2-1; clone size: -; D gene: -; CDR3 DNA: TGTGCCAGCAGTGTTTCACTAGCTGTCGATGAGCAGTTCTTC; CDR3 protein: CASSVSLAVDEQFF
V gene: TRBV9; J gene: TRBJ2-3; clone size: -; D gene: -; CDR3 DNA: TGTGCCAGCAGCGTAGCAGGGAACACAGATACGCAGTATTTT; CDR3 protein: CASSVAGNTDTQYF
V gene: TRBV30; J gene: TRBJ2-7; clone size: -; D gene: TRBD1; CDR3 DNA: TGTGCCTGTGTAGGACAGGGGGTCTACGAGCAGTACTTC; CDR3 protein: CACVGQGVYEQYF
V gene: TRBV2; J gene: TRBJ2-3; clone size: -; D gene: TRBD2; CDR3 DNA: TGTGCCAGTTCAGGGCTAGCGGGAGGGAGAGATACGCAGTATTTT; CDR3 protein: CASSGLAGGRDTQYF
V gene: TRBV5-5; J gene: TRBJ1-2; clone size: -; D gene: -; CDR3 DNA: TGTGCCAGCAGCCGCGTAATAGACTCTAGAGGCTACACCTTC; CDR3 protein: CASSRVIDSRGYTF
V gene: TRBV19; J gene: TRBJ2-3; clone size: -; D gene: -; CDR3 DNA: TGTGCCAGTAGTAGCCTAGCTCTCGGAGATACGCAGTATTTT; CDR3 protein: CASSSLALGDTQYF
V gene: TRBV6-1; J gene: TRBJ2-7; clone size: once; D gene: -; CDR3 DNA: TGTGCCAGCAGTTATACGGGGTACGAGCAGTACTTC; CDR3 protein: CASSYTGYEQYF
V gene: TRBV27; J gene: TRBJ1-1; clone size: -; D gene: -; CDR3 DNA: TGTGCCAGCAGAACAACAGGACTACCTAGTGAAGCTTTCTTT; CDR3 protein: CASRTTGLPSEAFF
V gene: TRBV19; J gene: TRBJ2-2; clone size: -; D gene: -; CDR3 DNA: TGTGCCAGTAGTCCCTTAAACACCGGGGAGCTGTTTTTT; CDR3 protein: CASSPLNTGELFF
V gene: TRBV14; J gene: TRBJ1-6; clone size: -; D gene: TRBD1; CDR3 DNA: TGTGCCAGCAGCGCGCGGGACAGAAGCTCCTATAATTCACCCCTCCACTTT; CDR3 protein: CASSARDRSSYNSPLHF
V gene: TRBV7-2; J gene: TRBJ1-2; clone size: -; D gene: TRBD1; CDR3 DNA: TGTGCCAGCAGCCGGGCGACAGGGTATGGCTACACCTTC; CDR3 protein: CASSRATGYGYTF
V gene: TRBV13; J gene: TRBJ2-1; clone size: -; D gene: -; CDR3 DNA: TGTGCCAGCAGCTCCCCACTCGCGGGAACCTACAATGAGCAGTTCTTC; CDR3 protein: CASSSPLAGTYNEQFF
V gene: TRBV7-2; J gene: TRBJ2-1; clone size: -; D gene: TRBD2; CDR3 DNA: TGTGCCAGCAGCATGCTAGCGGGAGGGTTAGGTGAGCAGTTCTTC; CDR3 protein: CASSMLAGGLGEQFF
V gene: TRBV29-1; J gene: TRBJ2-2; clone size: -; D gene: TRBD2; CDR3 DNA: TGCAGCGTAGGAGCGGGAGTCTTTACCGGGGAGCTGTTTTTT; CDR3 protein: CSVGAGVFTGELFF
V gene: TRBV6-1; J gene: TRBJ1-4; clone size: -; D gene: TRBD1; CDR3 DNA: TGTGCCAGCAGTCCGCGACAGGGAAATAATGAAAAACTGTTTTTT; CDR3 protein: CASSPRQGNNEKLFF
V gene: TRBV10-3; J gene: TRBJ2-3; clone size: -; D gene: TRBD1; CDR3 DNA: TGTGCCATCAGCCCGTCGGACAGGGGACTCGCAGATACGCAGTATTTT; CDR3 protein: CAISPSDRGLADTQYF
V gene: TRBV7-2; J gene: TRBJ2-5; clone size: -; D gene: -; CDR3 DNA: TGTGCCAGCAGAGGTGGGACTGCGCAAGAGACCCAGTACTTC; CDR3 protein: CASRGGTAQETQYF
V gene: TRBV21-1; J gene: TRBJ2-7; clone size: -; D gene: -; CDR3 DNA: TGTGCCAGCAGCATTGTGAGCGGGAGGAACTCAGGAGACGAGCAGTACTTC; CDR3 protein: CASSIVSGRNSGDEQYF
V gene: TRBV5-1; J gene: TRBJ2-2; clone size: -; D gene: TRBD1; CDR3 DNA: TGCGCCAGCAGCCCAAACACGCCAGGGGGCACCGGGGAGCTGTTTTTT; CDR3 protein: CASSPNTPGGTGELFF
V gene: TRBV2; J gene: TRBJ1-1; clone size: -; D gene: -; CDR3 DNA: TGTGCCAGCAGGGGGGGGGTTTCGGACACTGAAGCTTTCTTT; CDR3 protein: CASRGGVSDTEAFF
V gene: TRBV28; J gene: TRBJ1-2; clone size: -; D gene: -; CDR3 DNA: TGTGCCAGCAGTCCCGGACTGATCTATGGCTACACCTTC; CDR3 protein: CASSPGLIYGYTF